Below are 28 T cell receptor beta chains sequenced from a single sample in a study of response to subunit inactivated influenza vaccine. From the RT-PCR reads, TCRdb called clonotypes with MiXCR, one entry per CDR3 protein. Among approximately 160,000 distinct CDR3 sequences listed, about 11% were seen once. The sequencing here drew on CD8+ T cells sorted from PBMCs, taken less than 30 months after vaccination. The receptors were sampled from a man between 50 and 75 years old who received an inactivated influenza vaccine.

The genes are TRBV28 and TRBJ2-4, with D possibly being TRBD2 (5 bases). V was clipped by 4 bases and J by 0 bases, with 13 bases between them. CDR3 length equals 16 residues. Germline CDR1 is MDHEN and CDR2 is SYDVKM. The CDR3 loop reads CASSSFPGLAKNIQYF. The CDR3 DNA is TGTGCCAGCAGTTCCTTCCCGGGATTAGCCAAAAACATTCAGTACTTC.

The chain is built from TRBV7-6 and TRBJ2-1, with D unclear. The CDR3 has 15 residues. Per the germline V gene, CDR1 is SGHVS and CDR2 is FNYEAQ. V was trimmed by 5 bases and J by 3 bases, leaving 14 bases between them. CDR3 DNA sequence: TGTGCCAGCAGCCCCCACCCGGCGGACTACAATGAGCAGTTCTTC. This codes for CASSPHPADYNEQFF. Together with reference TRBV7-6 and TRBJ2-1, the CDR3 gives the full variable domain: GAGVSQSPRYKVTKRGQDVALRCDPISGHVSLYWYRQALGQGPEFLTYFNYEAQQDKSGLPNDRFSAERPEGSISTLTIQRTEQRDSAMYRCASSPHPADYNEQFFGPGTRLTVL.

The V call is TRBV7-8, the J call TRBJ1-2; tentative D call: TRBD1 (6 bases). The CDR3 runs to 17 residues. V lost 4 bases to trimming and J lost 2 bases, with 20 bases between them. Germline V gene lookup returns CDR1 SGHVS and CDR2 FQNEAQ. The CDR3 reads CASSSQPPGAPNYGYTF. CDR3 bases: TGTGCCAGCAGCTCCCAACCCCCAGGGGCCCCGAACTATGGCTACACCTTC.

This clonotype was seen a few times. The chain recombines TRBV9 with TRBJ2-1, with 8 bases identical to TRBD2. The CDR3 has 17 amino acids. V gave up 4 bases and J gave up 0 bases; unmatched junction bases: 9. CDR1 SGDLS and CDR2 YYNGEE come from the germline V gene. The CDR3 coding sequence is TGTGCCAGCAGCCCATCATCTAGCGGGTTCTCCTACAATGAGCAGTTCTTC. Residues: CASSPSSSGFSYNEQFF.

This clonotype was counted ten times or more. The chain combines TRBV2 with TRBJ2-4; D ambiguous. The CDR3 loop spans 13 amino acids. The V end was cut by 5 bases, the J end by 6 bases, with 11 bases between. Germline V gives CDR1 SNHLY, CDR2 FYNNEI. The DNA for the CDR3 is TGTGCCAGCAGTCCCTCCTGGGGAAACATTCAGTACTTC. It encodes CASSPSWGNIQYF.

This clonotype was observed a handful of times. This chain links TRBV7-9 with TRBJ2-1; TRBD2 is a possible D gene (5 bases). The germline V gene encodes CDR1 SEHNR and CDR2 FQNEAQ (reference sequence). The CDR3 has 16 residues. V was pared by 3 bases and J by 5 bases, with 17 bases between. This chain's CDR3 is CASSFLIARDNNEQFF. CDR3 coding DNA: TGTGCCAGCAGCTTCCTGATAGCGAGGGATAACAATGAGCAGTTCTTC. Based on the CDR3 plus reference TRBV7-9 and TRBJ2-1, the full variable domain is DTGVSQNPRHKITKRGQNVTFRCDPISEHNRLYWYRQTLGQGPEFLTYFQNEAQLEKSRLLSDRFSAERPKGSFSTLEIQRTEQGDSAMYLCASSFLIARDNNEQFFGPGTRLTVL.

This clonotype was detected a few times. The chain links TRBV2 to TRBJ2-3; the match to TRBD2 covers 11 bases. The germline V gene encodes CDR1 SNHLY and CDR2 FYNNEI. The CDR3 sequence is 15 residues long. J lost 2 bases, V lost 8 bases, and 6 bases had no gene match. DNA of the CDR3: TGTGCCAGCCGGGCGGGACTAGCGGTCACAGATACGCAGTATTTT. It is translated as CASRAGLAVTDTQYF.

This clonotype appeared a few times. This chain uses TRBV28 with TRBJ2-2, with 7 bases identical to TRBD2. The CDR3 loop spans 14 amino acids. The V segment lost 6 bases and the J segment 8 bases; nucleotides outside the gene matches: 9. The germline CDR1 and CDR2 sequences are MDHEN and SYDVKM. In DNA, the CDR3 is TGTGCCAGCAGGGCTAGCGGTCTTTTTGGGGAGCTGTTTTTT. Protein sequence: CASRASGLFGELFF.

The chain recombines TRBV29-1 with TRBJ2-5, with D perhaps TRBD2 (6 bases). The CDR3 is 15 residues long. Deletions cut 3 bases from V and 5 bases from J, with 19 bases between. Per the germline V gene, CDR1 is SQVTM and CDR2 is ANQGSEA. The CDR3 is CSVEPEERAFETQYF. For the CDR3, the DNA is TGCAGCGTTGAGCCTGAGGAGCGGGCCTTCGAGACCCAGTACTTC.

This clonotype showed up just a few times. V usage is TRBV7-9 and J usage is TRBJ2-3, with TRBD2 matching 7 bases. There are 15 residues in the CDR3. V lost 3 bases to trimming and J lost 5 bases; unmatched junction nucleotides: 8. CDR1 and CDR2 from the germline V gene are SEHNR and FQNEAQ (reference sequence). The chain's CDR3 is CASSFLSGMVDTQYF. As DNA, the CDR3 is TGTGCCAGCAGCTTTCTCAGCGGGATGGTAGATACGCAGTATTTT.

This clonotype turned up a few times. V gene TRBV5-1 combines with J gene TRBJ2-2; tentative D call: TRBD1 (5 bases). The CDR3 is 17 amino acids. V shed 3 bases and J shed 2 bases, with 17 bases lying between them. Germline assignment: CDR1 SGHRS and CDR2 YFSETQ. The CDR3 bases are TGCGCCAGCAGCTGGCCAGGGCAAGAACTTAACACCGGGGAGCTGTTTTTT. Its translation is CASSWPGQELNTGELFF.

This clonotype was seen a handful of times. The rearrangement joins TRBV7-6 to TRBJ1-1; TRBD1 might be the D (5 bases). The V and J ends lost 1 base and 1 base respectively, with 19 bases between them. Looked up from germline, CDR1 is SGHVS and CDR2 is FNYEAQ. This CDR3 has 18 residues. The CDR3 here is CASSLDLIGVGANTEAFF. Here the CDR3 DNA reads TGTGCCAGCAGCTTAGACCTGATAGGGGTCGGGGCGAACACTGAAGCTTTCTTT.

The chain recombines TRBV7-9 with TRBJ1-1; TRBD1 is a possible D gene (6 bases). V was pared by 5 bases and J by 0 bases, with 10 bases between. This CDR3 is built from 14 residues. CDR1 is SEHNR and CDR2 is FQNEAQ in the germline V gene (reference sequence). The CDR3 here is CASSGQFLNTEAFF. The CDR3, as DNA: TGTGCCAGCAGCGGACAGTTTCTGAACACTGAAGCTTTCTTT.

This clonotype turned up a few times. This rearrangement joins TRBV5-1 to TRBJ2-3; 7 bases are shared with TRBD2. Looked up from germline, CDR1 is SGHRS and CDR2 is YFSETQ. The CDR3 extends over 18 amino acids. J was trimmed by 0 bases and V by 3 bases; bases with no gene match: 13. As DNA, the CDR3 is TGCGCCAGCAGCTCACAGCTACTAGCGTCACCTAGCACAGATACGCAGTATTTT. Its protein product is CASSSQLLASPSTDTQYF.

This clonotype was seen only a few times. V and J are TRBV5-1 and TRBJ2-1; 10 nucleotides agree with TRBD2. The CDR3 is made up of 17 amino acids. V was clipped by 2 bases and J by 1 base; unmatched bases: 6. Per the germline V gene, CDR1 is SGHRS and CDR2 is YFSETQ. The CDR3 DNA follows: TGCGCCAGCAGCTTTTCTAGCGGGGGTTCGTCCTACAATGAGCAGTTCTTC. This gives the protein CASSFSSGGSSYNEQFF.

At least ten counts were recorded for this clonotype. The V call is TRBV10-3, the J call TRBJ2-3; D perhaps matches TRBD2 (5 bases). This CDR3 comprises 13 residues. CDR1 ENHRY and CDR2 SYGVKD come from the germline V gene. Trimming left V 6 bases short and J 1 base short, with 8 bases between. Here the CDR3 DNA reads TGTGCCATCAGCCAAGCGGGCACAGATACGCAGTATTTT. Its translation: CAISQAGTDTQYF.

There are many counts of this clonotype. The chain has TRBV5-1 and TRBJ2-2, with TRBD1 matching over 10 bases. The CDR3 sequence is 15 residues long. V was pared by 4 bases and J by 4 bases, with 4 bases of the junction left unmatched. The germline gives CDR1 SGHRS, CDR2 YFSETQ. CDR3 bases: TGCGCCAGCAGCCTCGGGACAGGGGTCACCGGGGAGCTGTTTTTT. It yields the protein CASSLGTGVTGELFF.

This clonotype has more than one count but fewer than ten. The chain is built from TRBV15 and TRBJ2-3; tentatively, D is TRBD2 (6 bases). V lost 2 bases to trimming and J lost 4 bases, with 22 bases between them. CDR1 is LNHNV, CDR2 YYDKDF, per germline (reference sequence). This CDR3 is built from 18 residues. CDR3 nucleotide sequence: TGTGCCACCAGCAGATCTCCGGGTGGGGGGAGCCCCGCAGATACGCAGTATTTT. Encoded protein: CATSRSPGGGSPADTQYF.

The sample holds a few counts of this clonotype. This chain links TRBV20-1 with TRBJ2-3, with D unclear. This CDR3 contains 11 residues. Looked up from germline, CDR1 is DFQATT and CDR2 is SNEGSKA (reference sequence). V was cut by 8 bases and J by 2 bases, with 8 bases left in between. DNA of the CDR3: TGCAGTACCCCGTTCACAGATACGCAGTATTTT. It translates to CSTPFTDTQYF.

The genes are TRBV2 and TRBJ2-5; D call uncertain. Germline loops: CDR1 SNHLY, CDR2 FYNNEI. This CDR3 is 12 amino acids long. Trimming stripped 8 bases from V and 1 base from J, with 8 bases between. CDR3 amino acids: CASLGPQETQYF. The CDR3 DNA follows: TGTGCCAGCTTAGGCCCCCAAGAGACCCAGTACTTC.

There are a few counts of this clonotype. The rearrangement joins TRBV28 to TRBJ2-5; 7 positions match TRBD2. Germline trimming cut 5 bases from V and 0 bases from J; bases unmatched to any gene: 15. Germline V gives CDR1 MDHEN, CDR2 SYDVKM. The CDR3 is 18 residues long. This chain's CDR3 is CASSPLKGSGANQETQYF. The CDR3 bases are TGTGCCAGCAGTCCCCTGAAGGGGAGCGGGGCCAACCAAGAGACCCAGTACTTC.

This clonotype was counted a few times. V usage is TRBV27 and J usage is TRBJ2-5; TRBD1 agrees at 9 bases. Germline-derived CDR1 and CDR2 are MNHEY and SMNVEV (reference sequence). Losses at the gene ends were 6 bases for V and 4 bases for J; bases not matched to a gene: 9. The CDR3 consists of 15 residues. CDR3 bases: TGTGCCAGCAGGATGGGACAGGGCTTAGGAGAGACCCAGTACTTC. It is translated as CASRMGQGLGETQYF.

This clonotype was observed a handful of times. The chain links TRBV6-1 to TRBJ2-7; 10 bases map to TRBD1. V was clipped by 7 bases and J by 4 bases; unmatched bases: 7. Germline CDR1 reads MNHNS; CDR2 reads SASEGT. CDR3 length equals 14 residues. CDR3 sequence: CASTWDRGGYEQYF. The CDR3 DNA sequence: TGTGCCAGCACCTGGGACAGGGGAGGTTACGAGCAGTACTTC.

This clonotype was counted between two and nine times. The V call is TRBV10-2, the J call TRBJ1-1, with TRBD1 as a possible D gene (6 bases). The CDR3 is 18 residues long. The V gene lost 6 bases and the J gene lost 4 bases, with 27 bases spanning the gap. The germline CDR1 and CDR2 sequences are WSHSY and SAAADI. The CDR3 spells CASRLVRTTQRGATEAFF. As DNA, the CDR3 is TGCGCCAGCAGACTTGTGAGGACTACTCAAAGGGGGGCCACTGAAGCTTTCTTT.

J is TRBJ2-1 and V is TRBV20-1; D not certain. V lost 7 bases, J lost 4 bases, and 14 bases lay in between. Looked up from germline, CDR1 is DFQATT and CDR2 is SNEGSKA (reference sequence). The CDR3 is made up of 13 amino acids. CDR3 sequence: CSVRAPNYNEQFF. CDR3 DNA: TGCAGTGTCCGAGCGCCGAATTACAATGAGCAGTTCTTC.

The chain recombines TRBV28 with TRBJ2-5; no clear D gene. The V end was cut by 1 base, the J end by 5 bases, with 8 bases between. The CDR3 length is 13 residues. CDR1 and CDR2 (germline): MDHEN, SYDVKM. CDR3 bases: TGTGCCAGCAGTTTATTTGGGTTGGAGACCCAGTACTTC. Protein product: CASSLFGLETQYF.

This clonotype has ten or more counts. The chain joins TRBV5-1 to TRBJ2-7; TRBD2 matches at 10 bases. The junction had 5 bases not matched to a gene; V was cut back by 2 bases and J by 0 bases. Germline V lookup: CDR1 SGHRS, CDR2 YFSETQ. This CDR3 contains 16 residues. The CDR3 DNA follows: TGCGCCAGCAGCTTATCTAGCGGGGGAATCTCCTACGAGCAGTACTTC. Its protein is CASSLSSGGISYEQYF. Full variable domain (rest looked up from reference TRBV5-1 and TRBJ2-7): KAGVTQTPRYLIKTRGQQVTLSCSPISGHRSVSWYQQTPGQGLQFLFEYFSETQRNKGNFPGRFSGRQFSNSRSEMNVSTLELGDSALYLCASSLSSGGISYEQYFGPGTRLTVT.

The CDR3 DNA reads as TGTGCCAGCAGTAGGACGGAAAAGGAAGCTTTCTTT. Translating it yields CASSRTEKEAFF. V is TRBV28 and J is TRBJ1-1; no clear D gene. This CDR3 contains 12 residues. The V end was cut by 5 bases, the J end by 8 bases, with 12 bases between. CDR1 is MDHEN, CDR2 SYDVKM, per germline. The complete variable domain, with remaining parts taken from reference TRBV28 and TRBJ1-1, reads DVKVTQSSRYLVKRTGEKVFLECVQDMDHENMFWYRQDPGLGLRLIYFSYDVKMKEKGDIPEGYSVSREKKERFSLILESASTNQTSMYLCASSRTEKEAFFGQGTRLTVV.